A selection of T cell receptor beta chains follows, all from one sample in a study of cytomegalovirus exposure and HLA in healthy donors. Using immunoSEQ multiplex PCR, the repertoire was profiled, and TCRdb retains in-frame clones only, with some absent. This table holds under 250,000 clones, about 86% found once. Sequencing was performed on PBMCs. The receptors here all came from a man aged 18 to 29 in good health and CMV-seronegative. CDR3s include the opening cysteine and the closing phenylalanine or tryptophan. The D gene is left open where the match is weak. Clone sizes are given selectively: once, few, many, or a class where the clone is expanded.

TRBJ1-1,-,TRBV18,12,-,TGTGCCAGCTTCAGGATGAACACTGAAGCTTTCTTT,CASFRMNTEAFF
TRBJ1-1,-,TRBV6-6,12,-,TGTGCCAGCAGTCCGGACAGTTCCGAAGCTTTCTTT,CASSPDSSEAFF
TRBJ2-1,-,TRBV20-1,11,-,TGCAGTGCTCAGCGGGACAATGAGCAGTTCTTC,CSAQRDNEQFF
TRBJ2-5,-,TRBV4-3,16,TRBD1,TGCGCCAGCAGCCAAGACCACAGGGGGCGGCAAGAGACCCAGTACTTC,CASSQDHRGRQETQYF
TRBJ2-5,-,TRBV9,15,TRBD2,TGTGCCAGCAGCCCCGGGACTAGCGTGACCGGGGACCAGTACTTC,CASSPGTSVTGDQYF
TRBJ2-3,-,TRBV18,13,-,TGTGCCAGCTCATATTCCAGCACAGATACGCAGTATTTT,CASSYSSTDTQYF
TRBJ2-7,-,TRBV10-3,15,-,TGTGCCCCACCAGAGTGGGACTTAACCTCCTACGAGCAGTACTTC,CAPPEWDLTSYEQYF
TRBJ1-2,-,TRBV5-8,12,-,TGTGCCAGCGGGCTAAAGCACTATGGCTACACCTTC,CASGLKHYGYTF
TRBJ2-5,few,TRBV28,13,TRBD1,TGTGCCAGCAACCTCGGACAGGGGGAGACCCAGTACTTC,CASNLGQGETQYF
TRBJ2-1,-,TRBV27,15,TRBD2,TGTGCCAGCAGTCCCGCGGTAACGAGCGGGAGTTTTAAGTTCTTC,CASSPAVTSGSFKFF
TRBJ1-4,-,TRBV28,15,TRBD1,TGTGCCAGCAGTCCACGACAGGGTACTAATGAAAAACTGTTTTTT,CASSPRQGTNEKLFF
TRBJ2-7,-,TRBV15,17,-,TGTGCCACCAGCACGGGCCAAGGAGGGGGCCTCTCCTACGAGCAGTACTTC,CATSTGQGGGLSYEQYF
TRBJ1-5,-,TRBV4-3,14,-,TGCGCCAGCAGCCAAGAAGCCAGGGCTCAGCCCCAGCATTTT,CASSQEARAQPQHF
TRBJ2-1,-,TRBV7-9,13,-,TGTGCCAGCAGCTTGGCGGAGAACAATGAGCAGTTCTTC,CASSLAENNEQFF
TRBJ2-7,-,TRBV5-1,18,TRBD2,TGCGCCAGCAGCTGGGGGCTAGCGGGGGACCCAGGGGACTACGAGCAGTACTTC,CASSWGLAGDPGDYEQYF
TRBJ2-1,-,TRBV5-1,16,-,TGCGCCAGCAGCTTGGTGCCAGGGGCCGTTAACAATGAGCAGTTCTTC,CASSLVPGAVNNEQFF
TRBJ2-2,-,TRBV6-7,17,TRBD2,TGTGCCAGCAGTTACTCAAGACTAGCGGGTCTTACCGGGGAGCTGTTTTTT,CASSYSRLAGLTGELFF
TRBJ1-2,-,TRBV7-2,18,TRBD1,TGTGCCAGCAGCTTAAAAGGGGACAGGGATCGAGGGGTTAGTGGCTACACCTTC,CASSLKGDRDRGVSGYTF
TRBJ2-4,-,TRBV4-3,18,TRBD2,TGCGCCAGCAGCCAAGAAGCCAGCGGGAGAGGATGGGTAAACATTCAGTACTTC,CASSQEASGRGWVNIQYF
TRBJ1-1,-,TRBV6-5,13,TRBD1,TGTGCCAGCAGAGATATTGACAGGGGATGGGACTTCTTT,CASRDIDRGWDFF
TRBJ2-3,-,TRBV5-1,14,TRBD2,TGCGCCAGCAGCTTGGGAGGACTAGTAGATACGCAGTATTTT,CASSLGGLVDTQYF
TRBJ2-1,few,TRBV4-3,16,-,TGCGCCAGCAGCCAAGCTCGCACAGCCCTTACTAATGAGCAGTTCTTC,CASSQARTALTNEQFF
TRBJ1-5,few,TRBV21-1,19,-,TGTGCCGGCACTCATCGGGACAGGGTGGGGGTTCGGGACAATCAGCCCCAGCATTTT,CAGTHRDRVGVRDNQPQHF
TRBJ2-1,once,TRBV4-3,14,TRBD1,TGCGCCAGCAGCCAACACACAGGGGACAATGAGCAGTTCTTC,CASSQHTGDNEQFF
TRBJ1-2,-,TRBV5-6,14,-,TGTGCCAGCAGCTTAATCCTCCCCAACTATGGCTACACCTTC,CASSLILPNYGYTF
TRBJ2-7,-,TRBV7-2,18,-,TGTGCCAGCAGTTTAGGCGTGGAGGGGACCCCTTCCGGCCACGAGCAGTACTTC,CASSLGVEGTPSGHEQYF
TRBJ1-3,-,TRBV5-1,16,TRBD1,TGCGCCAGCAGCTTGGCCATGACAGGGTCTGGAAACACCATATATTTT,CASSLAMTGSGNTIYF
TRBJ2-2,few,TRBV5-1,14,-,TGCGCCAGCAGCTTGGACAGGGTGGCCGGGGAGCTGTTTTTT,CASSLDRVAGELFF
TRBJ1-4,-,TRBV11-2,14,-,TGTGCCAGCAGCTTAGCAAGGGGAATCGGAAAACTGTTTTTT,CASSLARGIGKLFF
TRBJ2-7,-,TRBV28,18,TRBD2,TGTGCCAGCAGTCCCGGGACTAGCCCATCAGGCCCTTCCTACGAGCAGTACTTC,CASSPGTSPSGPSYEQYF
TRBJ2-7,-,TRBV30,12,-,TGTGCCGGAGGTGTCCCCCGGTACGAGCAGTACTTC,CAGGVPRYEQYF
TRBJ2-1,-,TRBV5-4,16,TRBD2,TGTGCCAGCAGCTTGGTCTCTGGCGGGGGGGCGGGTGAGCAGTTCTTC,CASSLVSGGGAGEQFF
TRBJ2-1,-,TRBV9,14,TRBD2,TGTGCCAGCAGCCGCGGGGGGCGAGACAATGAGCAGTTCTTC,CASSRGGRDNEQFF
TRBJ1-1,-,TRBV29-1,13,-,TGCAGCGTTTATGGACACATGAACACTGAAGCTTTCTTT,CSVYGHMNTEAFF
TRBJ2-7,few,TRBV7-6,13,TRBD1,TGTGCCAGCAGCCCGGGACAGGGGGGCAAGCAGTACTTC,CASSPGQGGKQYF
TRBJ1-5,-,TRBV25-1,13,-,TGTGCCAGCACGGGGGACGGACATCAGCCCCAGCATTTT,CASTGDGHQPQHF
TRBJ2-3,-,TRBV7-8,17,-,TGTGCCAGCAGCAGGCCCATTAGCGGCCTTAGCACAGATACGCAGTATTTT,CASSRPISGLSTDTQYF
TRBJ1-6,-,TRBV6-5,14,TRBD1,TGTGCCAGCAGCCGGGACAGGAGGGACTCACCCCTCCACTTT,CASSRDRRDSPLHF
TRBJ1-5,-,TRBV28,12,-,TGTGCCAGCAGTTTCGGCAATCAGCCCCAGCATTTT,CASSFGNQPQHF
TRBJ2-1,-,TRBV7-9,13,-,TGTGCCAGCAGCTTAGATTCGGCGGCTAGCGAGTTCTTC,CASSLDSAASEFF
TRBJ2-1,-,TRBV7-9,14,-,TGTGCCAGCAGCTTAGCGCGGGACTCCCCCTCCGCACTCTTC,CASSLARDSPSALF
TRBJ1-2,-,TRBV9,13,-,TGTGCCAGCAGCCATATAACAGGTCCTGGCTACACCTTC,CASSHITGPGYTF
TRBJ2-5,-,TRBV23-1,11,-,TGCGCCAGCAGTCAACGGGAGTCCCAGTACTTC,CASSQRESQYF
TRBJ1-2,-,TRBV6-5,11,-,TGTGCCAGCAGCGACAGCTATGGCTACACCTTC,CASSDSYGYTF
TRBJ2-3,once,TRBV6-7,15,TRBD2,TGTGCCAGCCTAACTAGCGGGGGGGCGTTAGATACGCAGTATTTT,CASLTSGGALDTQYF
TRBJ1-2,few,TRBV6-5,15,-,TGTGCCAGCAGTTTCGGACACCCGAACAGCTATGGCTACACCTTC,CASSFGHPNSYGYTF
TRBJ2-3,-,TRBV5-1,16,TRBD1,TGCGCCAGCAGCTTGCGACAGGGGGTAGGCACAGATACGCAGTATTTT,CASSLRQGVGTDTQYF
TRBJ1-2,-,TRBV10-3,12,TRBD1,TGTGCCTCGCAGGGGACAGGGGGTGGATACACCTTC,CASQGTGGGYTF
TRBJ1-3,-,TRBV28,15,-,TGTGCCAGCAGTTTTCAGGGGCTGGGTGGAAACACCATATATTTT,CASSFQGLGGNTIYF
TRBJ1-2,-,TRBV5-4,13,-,TGTGCCAGCACAATGCTGACAGAGAGTGGCTACACCTTC,CASTMLTESGYTF
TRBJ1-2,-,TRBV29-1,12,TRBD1,TGCAGCGTTGGACAGGGAGACAGTGGCTACACCTTC,CSVGQGDSGYTF
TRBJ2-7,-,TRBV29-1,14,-,TGCAGCGTGGCGACACGTCCAGACGTGGACGAGCAGTACTTC,CSVATRPDVDEQYF
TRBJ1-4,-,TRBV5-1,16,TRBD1,TGCGCCAGCAGCTTGGCGGGACAGGGTCTTAATGAAAAACTGTTTTTT,CASSLAGQGLNEKLFF